This is a list of T cell receptor beta chains from one sample in a study of regulatory T cells in long-lasting Graves disease. TCRdb redid the calling of the multiplex PCR reads with MiXCR, one entry per CDR3 protein. The sample includes 520,000 or so distinct CDR3 sequences, approximately 12% seen only once; the top ten take around 10%. The same data also went into a second study, on T cells in Graves' hyperthyroidism and ophthalmopathy.

The sequences come from peripheral blood mononuclear cells (PBMCs), collected at new diagnosis, from a patient treated with antithyroid drugs. Receptors were obtained from a woman aged 25 to 39 with Graves disease. The CDR3 runs from the conserved cysteine through the conserved F or W. The D gene is left open where the match is weak. Clone size is not always given. Where it is, it says once, few, many or a class for expanded clones.

clone_size	d_call	j_call	v_call	cdr3_nt	cdr3_aa
many	-	TRBJ1-1	TRBV4-2	TGCGCCAGCAGCCAAGATCGTTGGACTGAAGCTTTCTTT	CASSQDRWTEAFF
-	TRBD2	TRBJ2-1	TRBV6-2/TRBV6-3	TGTGCCAGCAGTGCGACTAGCGGGAGGTACGGTGAGCAGTTCTTC	CASSATSGRYGEQFF
many	-	TRBJ2-7	TRBV27	TGTGCCAGCAGTGGAGGGGGAGTAAGGGGCGAGCAGTACTTC	CASSGGGVRGEQYF
many	-	TRBJ2-5	TRBV7-2	TGTGCCAGCAGCCCCCGAGGTGGTGGGACCCAGTACTTC	CASSPRGGGTQYF
many	-	TRBJ1-1	TRBV10-3	TGTGCCATCAGTGAGTCTGAGGGGACTGAAGCTTTCTTT	CAISESEGTEAFF
-	-	TRBJ1-2	TRBV18	TGTGCCAGCTCACCGATTAGCGGGGGGACTAACTATGGCTACACCTTC	CASSPISGGTNYGYTF
many	-	TRBJ2-7	TRBV11-2	TGTGCCAGCAGCTTAGATAGGGGGGGCCTAAGGGAGCAGTACTTC	CASSLDRGGLREQYF
many	TRBD2	TRBJ2-7	TRBV7-9	TGTGCCAGCGGGGCTAGCGGGATTGACGAGCAGTACTTC	CASGASGIDEQYF
many	TRBD2	TRBJ2-3	TRBV20-1	TGCAGTGCTAGGGATAGCGGGAGGGCCCCGACAGATACGCAGTATTTT	CSARDSGRAPTDTQYF
many	TRBD2	TRBJ2-7	TRBV12-3/TRBV12-4	TGTGCCAGCAGTCTTGGGACTAGCGGGAGGAGCGAGCAGTACTTC	CASSLGTSGRSEQYF
once	-	TRBJ2-3	TRBV5-5	TGTGCCAGCAGCTTGCTACCTAGCGCGACCACAGATACGCAGTATTTT	CASSLLPSATTDTQYF
many	-	TRBJ2-2	TRBV7-8	TGTGCCAGCAGTAGGGGCGGCCGGAACACCGGGGAGCTGTTTTTT	CASSRGGRNTGELFF
-	-	TRBJ2-6	TRBV18	TGTGCCAGCTCAACCTCTGGGGCGAGCTCTGGGGCCAACGTCCTGACTTTC	CASSTSGASSGANVLTF
few	-	TRBJ1-2	TRBV6-5	TGTGCCAGCAGTTACAGGGTCGGGGATGGCTACACCTTC	CASSYRVGDGYTF
few	-	TRBJ1-5	TRBV15	TGTGCCACCAGCAGAGTGGCAAACCGCAATCAGCCCCAGCATTTT	CATSRVANRNQPQHF
many	TRBD1	TRBJ2-7	TRBV9	TGTGCCAGCAGCGTAGGGACAGGGGGCATGGAGCAGTACTTC	CASSVGTGGMEQYF
-	TRBD2	TRBJ2-1	TRBV7-2	TGTGCCAGCAGCCAAGCCTTAGCGGGATTGGATGAGCAGTTCTTC	CASSQALAGLDEQFF
-	TRBD1	TRBJ1-2	TRBV28	TGTGCCAGCAGTTTATCCAGGGGGCCAAGTGGCTACACCTTC	CASSLSRGPSGYTF
few	TRBD2	TRBJ2-1	TRBV7-8	TGTGCCAGCAGCTTAGTGGTGGCGACTAGCGGGAGTGGGGTGCAATTGTTCTTC	CASSLVVATSGSGVQLFF
few	-	TRBJ1-1	TRBV5-5	TGTGCCAGCAGCTCGGGACGGACTCCGAACACTGAAGCTTTCTTT	CASSSGRTPNTEAFF
many	-	TRBJ2-6	TRBV27	TGTGCCAGCAGTTTGTATTCTGGGGCCAACGTCCTGACTTTC	CASSLYSGANVLTF
many	-	TRBJ2-3	TRBV20-1	TGCAGTGCTACGCGGGTAACCGGCGATACGCAGTATTTT	CSATRVTGDTQYF
few	TRBD2	TRBJ2-1	TRBV7-8	TGTGCCAGCCTGAAACCCGGGACTAGCTCCCACAATGAGCAGTTCTTC	CASLKPGTSSHNEQFF
few	-	TRBJ2-4	TRBV3-2	TGTGCCAGCAGCCGGGTTAGGAAAAACATTCAGTACTTC	CASSRVRKNIQYF
many	-	TRBJ2-1	TRBV11-3	TGTGCCAGCAGCTTAGATGTGAGCGGAGCATCCTACAATGAGCAGTTCTTC	CASSLDVSGASYNEQFF
many	-	TRBJ2-7	TRBV29-1	TGCAGCGTTCTTCGTGGGGCAGCCTACGAGCAGTACTTC	CSVLRGAAYEQYF
many	-	TRBJ1-2	TRBV2	TGTGCCAGCAGTGATGTCGGGGGGGTCTATGGCTACACCTTC	CASSDVGGVYGYTF
-	-	TRBJ1-6	TRBV29-1	TGCAGCGTTGGACCCCTGGGGCGGGTGGATTCACCCCTCCACTTT	CSVGPLGRVDSPLHF
few	-	TRBJ1-3	TRBV28	TGTGCCAGCAGTGCGCGGGGGGCCGGAAACACCATATATTTT	CASSARGAGNTIYF
many	-	TRBJ1-2	TRBV6-1	TGTGCCAGCAGGAGGACCGGTGGGGGTGGCTACACCTTC	CASRRTGGGGYTF
many	-	TRBJ1-1	TRBV6-5	TGTGCCAGCAGTTACTCCGACTCCGGGTTGAACACTGAAGCTTTCTTT	CASSYSDSGLNTEAFF
-	-	TRBJ2-5	TRBV6-2/TRBV6-3	TGTGCCAGCAGTTACTCGGGGCGGGACGTGGAGACCCAGTACTTC	CASSYSGRDVETQYF
many	TRBD1	TRBJ2-3	TRBV27	TGTGCCAGCAGTAACGTAGGGACAGGGGAAGATACGCAGTATTTT	CASSNVGTGEDTQYF
-	TRBD2	TRBJ2-7	TRBV11-2	TGTGCCGGCAGCTTGCCCGGGACTAGTGTCGAGCAGTACTTC	CAGSLPGTSVEQYF
many	TRBD2	TRBJ2-7	TRBV20-1	TGCAGTGCCCATCTTTCCCAGCGGGGAACCTACGAGCAGTACTTC	CSAHLSQRGTYEQYF
many	-	TRBJ1-1	TRBV30	TGTGCCTGGAGAACAGGGCCGAACACTGAAGCTTTCTTT	CAWRTGPNTEAFF